Detailed here is one TCR beta chain. V lost 5 bases, J lost 5 bases, and 15 bases lay in between. Germline V lookup: CDR1 DFQATT, CDR2 SNEGSKA (reference sequence). This CDR3 contains 13 residues. Reverse transcription used roughly 0.5 to 1 ug RNA and random hexamers. An immunoSEQ multiplex PCR generated amplified TCR beta CDR3 products spanning 54 Vbeta and 13 Jbeta. Via MiXCR, TCRdb re-called the immunoSEQ multiplex PCR reads, giving one row per CDR3 protein. The data contain approximately 190,000 distinct CDR3 sequences, 85% to 95% of them singletons. This sample is part of a study of CD8 T cells in Susac syndrome.

The chain links TRBV20-1 to TRBJ2-5; D gene ambiguous. The sequence came from a human donor in good health. Sequences were obtained from CD4+ T cells from PBMCs. Here the CDR3 reads CSALFDRVETQYF. In DNA form, the CDR3 reads TGCAGTGCTCTCTTCGATCGGGTGGAGACCCAGTACTTC.